The 10 T cell receptor beta chains listed next were all sequenced from one sample in a study of cytomegalovirus exposure and HLA in healthy donors. This PCR relied on a set of 60 Vbeta primers and 13 Jbeta primers. Method: immunoSEQ multiplex PCR; TCRdb's copy keeps in-frame clones and lacks some. Altogether some 120,000 clones are present, less than 70% being singletons, with the ten largest covering 2.2%. The sample taken for sequencing was PBMCs. The receptors originated from a woman in her thirties in good health and CMV-seronegative.

The sample holds a few counts of this clone. The V gene is TRBV11-2, the J gene TRBJ2-3; 12 positions agree with TRBD2. With 5 bases clipped from V and 2 bases from J, the junction kept 5 bases outside the gene matches. From germline, CDR1 is SGHAT and CDR2 FQNNGV. The CDR3 loop spans 16 amino acids. In DNA form, the CDR3 reads TGTGCCAGCAGCCGCGGACTAGCGGGGTTCACAGATACGCAGTATTTT. Translating it yields CASSRGLAGFTDTQYF.

The rearrangement joins TRBV25-1 to TRBJ2-3, with 10 nucleotides matching TRBD1. Trimming took 4 bases from V and 0 from J; bases not matched to a gene: 7. Germline lookup yields CDR1 MGHDK and CDR2 SYGVNS. This CDR3 has 17 residues. The DNA for the CDR3 is TGTGCCAGCAGTGTGACAGGGGGCTTCCCGAGCACAGATACGCAGTATTTT. Protein product: CASSVTGGFPSTDTQYF.

The chain uses TRBV7-6 and TRBJ2-7; 10 positions agree with TRBD2. Germline V lookup: CDR1 SGHVS, CDR2 FNYEAQ. This CDR3 is built from 15 residues. Trimming removed 6 bases from V and 1 base from J; junction bases left unmatched: 6. CDR3 protein: CASRTRTSGSYEQYF. In nucleotides, the CDR3 is TGTGCCAGCAGAACAAGGACTAGCGGTTCCTACGAGCAGTACTTC.

J is TRBJ2-1 and V is TRBV7-9; 11 bases fit TRBD2. Per germline, CDR1 SEHNR and CDR2 FQNEAQ (reference sequence). After removal of 6 bases from V and 3 bases from J, the junction contained 10 bases not matched to a gene. This CDR3 has 17 amino acids. CDR3 coding DNA: TGTGCCAGCAGGACCAGTATACTAGCGGGAGACTACAATGAGCAGTTCTTC. This sequence encodes CASRTSILAGDYNEQFF.

V gene TRBV6-1 combines with J gene TRBJ2-1, with 13 bases aligning to TRBD2. Germline loops: CDR1 MNHNS, CDR2 SASEGT. V shed 8 bases and J 0 bases; nucleotides not matched to a gene: 7. The CDR3 sequence is 17 residues long. The CDR3 region is CASGGLAGEFSYNEQFF. CDR3 in DNA: TGTGCCAGCGGTGGACTAGCGGGAGAATTCTCCTACAATGAGCAGTTCTTC.

This clone is a singleton in its sample. The chain has TRBV7-8 and TRBJ2-7; 11 bases line up with TRBD2. The CDR3 covers 15 residues. Trimming at V came to 0 bases and at J to 2 bases, leaving 0 bases not matched to a gene. Per the germline V gene, CDR1 is SGHVS and CDR2 is FQNEAQ. Here the CDR3 DNA reads TGTGCCAGCAGCTTAGCACTAGCGGGGGCCTACGAGCAGTACTTC. It is translated as CASSLALAGAYEQYF. The full variable domain, its missing parts supplied by reference TRBV7-8 and TRBJ2-7, is GAGVSQSPRYKVAKRGQDVALRCDPISGHVSLFWYQQALGQGPEFLTYFQNEAQLDKSGLPSDRFFAERPEGSVSTLKIQRTQQEDSAVYLCASSLALAGAYEQYFGPGTRLTVT.

This chain joins TRBV28 and TRBJ2-5, with a tentative D call TRBD1 (5 bases). Trimming left V 6 bases short and J 1 base short, with 15 bases between. Germline CDR1 and CDR2: MDHEN and SYDVKM. This CDR3 comprises 15 residues. CDR3 nucleotide sequence: TGTGCCAGCAGGTTTGGTGCAGGGCGCCAAGAGACCCAGTACTTC. Its translation is CASRFGAGRQETQYF.

The chain has TRBV4-3 and TRBJ2-4, with a tentative D call TRBD2 (6 bases). The germline V gene encodes CDR1 LGHNA and CDR2 YSLEER. V dropped 0 bases and J dropped 0 bases, with 18 bases sitting between them. The CDR3 spans 19 residues. In nucleotides, the CDR3 is TGCGCCAGCAGCCAAGATTACTCCGCCTCGGGAGCAGCCAAAAACATTCAGTACTTC. Protein product: CASSQDYSASGAAKNIQYF.

The DNA for the CDR3 is TGCAGCGTTGAAGCTCGACAGGGGGCAGATACGCAGTATTTT. It codes for CSVEARQGADTQYF. The V and J genes are TRBV29-1 and TRBJ2-3; 9 nucleotides agree with TRBD1. Germline V CDR1 and CDR2: SQVTM, ANQGSEA. The CDR3 contains 14 residues. V shed 1 base, J shed 4 bases, and the junction held 3 bases outside the gene matches.

In this sample, this clone turned up once. The genes are TRBV30 and TRBJ1-1; TRBD1 aligns across 7 bases. Per the germline V gene, CDR1 is GTSNPN and CDR2 is SVGIG (reference sequence). The CDR3 covers 13 residues. V dropped 5 bases and J dropped 5; count of bases not matched to a gene: 8. The CDR3 nucleotides read TGTGCCTGGGCCTATACAGGGGTGACTGAAGCTTTCTTT. Its translation is CAWAYTGVTEAFF.